This TCR beta chain was retrieved from a study of T cells expressing NK-cell markers. Germline-derived CDR1 and CDR2 are MNHEY and SVGEGT. CDR3 length equals 14 residues. TCRdb re-called the 5' RACE reads; one entry per CDR3 protein, DNA not given. The repertoire table contains about 550,000 distinct CDR3 sequences. Sequencing used blood T cells: a sorted CD56 or NKG2C T cell subset, CD4+ or CD8+ T cells, or bulk PBMC T cells (not recorded which). V and J are TRBV6-2 or TRBV6-3 and TRBJ2-5; no DNA is available, so the TRBD2 call from TCRdb remains unchecked. This receptor was taken from a man aged 18 to 29 in good health. CDR3 in amino acids: CASRKLAFQETQYF.